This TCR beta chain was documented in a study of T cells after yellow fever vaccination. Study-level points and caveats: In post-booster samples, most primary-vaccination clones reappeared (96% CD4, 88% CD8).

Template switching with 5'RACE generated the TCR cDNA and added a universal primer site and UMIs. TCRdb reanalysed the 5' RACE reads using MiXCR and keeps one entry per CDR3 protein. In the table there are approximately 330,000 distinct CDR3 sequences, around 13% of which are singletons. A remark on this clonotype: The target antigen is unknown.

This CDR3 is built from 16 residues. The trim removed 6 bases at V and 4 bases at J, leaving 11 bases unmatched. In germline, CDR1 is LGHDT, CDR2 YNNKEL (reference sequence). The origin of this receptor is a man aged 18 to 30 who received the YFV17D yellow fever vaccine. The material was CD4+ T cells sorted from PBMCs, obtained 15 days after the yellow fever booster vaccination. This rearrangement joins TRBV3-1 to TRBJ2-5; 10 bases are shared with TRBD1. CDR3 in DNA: TGTGCCAGCAGTCGGTTTGGACAGGGGGAAGGAGAGACCCAGTACTTC. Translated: CASSRFGQGEGETQYF.